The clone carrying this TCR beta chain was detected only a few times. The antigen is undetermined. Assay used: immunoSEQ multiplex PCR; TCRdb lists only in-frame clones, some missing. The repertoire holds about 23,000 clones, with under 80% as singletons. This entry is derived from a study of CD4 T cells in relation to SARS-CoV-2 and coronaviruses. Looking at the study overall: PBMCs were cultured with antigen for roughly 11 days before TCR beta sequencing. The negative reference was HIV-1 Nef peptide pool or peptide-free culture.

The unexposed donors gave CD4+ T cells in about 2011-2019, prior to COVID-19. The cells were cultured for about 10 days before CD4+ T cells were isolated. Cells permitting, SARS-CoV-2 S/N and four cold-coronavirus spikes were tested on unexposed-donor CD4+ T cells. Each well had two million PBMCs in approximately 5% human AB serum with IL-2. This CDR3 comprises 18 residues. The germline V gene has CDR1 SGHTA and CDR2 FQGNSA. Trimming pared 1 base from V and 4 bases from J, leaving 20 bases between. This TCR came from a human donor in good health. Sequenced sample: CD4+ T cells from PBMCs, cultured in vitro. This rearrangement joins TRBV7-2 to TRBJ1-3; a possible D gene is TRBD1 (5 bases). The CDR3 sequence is CASSLGGAGGNLGNTIYF. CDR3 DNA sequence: TGTGCCAGCAGCTTAGGAGGGGCAGGAGGAAATCTAGGAAACACCATATATTTT.